A selection of T cell receptor beta chains follows, all from one sample in a study of T cells in Graves' hyperthyroidism and ophthalmopathy. TCRdb fed the multiplex PCR reads into MiXCR, producing one record per CDR3 protein. Seen here are some 600,000 distinct CDR3 sequences, roughly 14% observed once, and the top ten hold 5.8%. The sequenced sample consisted of blood. These receptors originate from a woman under 40 with Graves' hyperthyroidism that later progressed to Graves' ophthalmopathy. The CDR3 runs from the conserved cysteine through the conserved F or W. A D gene is named only where the DNA matches it firmly. Clone size appears in some rows only: once, few, many, or a class for an expanded clone.

cdr3_length	v_call	j_call	clone_size	d_call	cdr3_nt	cdr3_aa
14	TRBV3-1	TRBJ1-2	few	TRBD1	TGTGCCAGCAGCCAAGGGGACAGGTACTATGGCTACACCTTC	CASSQGDRYYGYTF
15	TRBV4-1	TRBJ2-7	-	TRBD1	TGCGCCAGCAGCCAAGAGTACAGGGGACACTACGAGCAGTACTTC	CASSQEYRGHYEQYF
13	TRBV18	TRBJ1-1	-	-	TGTGCCAGCTCAGGGGCCCCGGGGACTGAAGCTTTCTTT	CASSGAPGTEAFF
15	TRBV5-6	TRBJ2-5	-	TRBD1	TGTGCCAGCAGTGAATTTTACGGACAGGTCGAGACCCAGTACTTC	CASSEFYGQVETQYF
14	TRBV30	TRBJ2-7	many	TRBD1	TGTGCCCGAACCGGGACAGGGGGAGTGTACGAGCAGTACTTC	CARTGTGGVYEQYF
16	TRBV11-3	TRBJ2-3	few	TRBD2	TGTGCCAGCAGCTTGGGTACTAGCGGCATCACAGATACGCAGTATTTT	CASSLGTSGITDTQYF
11	TRBV10-3	TRBJ2-7	-	-	TGTGCCATCGGTGGGACCTACGAGCAGTACTTC	CAIGGTYEQYF
14	TRBV27	TRBJ1-4	many	-	TGTGCCAGCAGTTTAGCAGGGGATAGGGGAAAACTGTTTTTT	CASSLAGDRGKLFF
15	TRBV19	TRBJ1-5	many	-	TGTGCCAGTAGTATTAGCCTGGGTACTATACAGCCCCAGCATTTT	CASSISLGTIQPQHF
19	TRBV2	TRBJ2-2	many	TRBD2	TGTGCCAGCATTCCAGGGTGGAAAACAACTAGCGGGAGCACCGGGGAGCTGTTTTTT	CASIPGWKTTSGSTGELFF
15	TRBV6-5	TRBJ2-7	-	TRBD1	TGTGTCAGCAGTTACTCACAGGGGGCGTCCTACGAGCAGTACTTC	CVSSYSQGASYEQYF
18	TRBV27	TRBJ2-1	-	TRBD1	TGTGCCAGCACAACGATTGGGGACAGGACGCAAAGACGGGATGAGCAGTTCTTC	CASTTIGDRTQRRDEQFF
15	TRBV5-1	TRBJ2-7	-	TRBD1	TGCGCCAGCAGCTTGGGTGGGACAGGGTTTCACGAGCAGTACTTC	CASSLGGTGFHEQYF
15	TRBV5-1	TRBJ2-1	many	TRBD1	TGCGCCAGCAGCTTAACCGGGACAGGGGCCAATGAGCAGTTCTTC	CASSLTGTGANEQFF
15	TRBV12-3/TRBV12-4	TRBJ2-7	many	-	TGTGCCAGCAGCCTAGATCTCGACTACCTCAAGGAGCAGTACTTC	CASSLDLDYLKEQYF
14	TRBV7-3	TRBJ2-1	few	TRBD2	TGTGCCAGCGGTCTAGCGGGCTCCTACAATGAGCAGTTCTTC	CASGLAGSYNEQFF
16	TRBV20-1	TRBJ2-7	-	-	TGCAGTGCTAGAGATCTGGAGGACCCCAGCTCCTACGAGCAGTACTTC	CSARDLEDPSSYEQYF
15	TRBV5-8	TRBJ2-5	-	-	TGTGCCAGCAGCTTGGGTGCGGCTAGCAAAGAGACCCAGTACTTC	CASSLGAASKETQYF
15	TRBV28	TRBJ1-2	few	-	TGTGCCAGCAGTCCCGAGGGATATTGGGACTATGGCTACACCTTC	CASSPEGYWDYGYTF
16	TRBV19	TRBJ2-4	-	-	TGTGCCAGTAGTATTGGCGCGACACTAGCCAAAAACATTCAGTACTTC	CASSIGATLAKNIQYF
15	TRBV6-1	TRBJ1-4	many	-	TGTGCCAGCAGGGGTGGGACAACAACTAATGAAAAACTGTTTTTT	CASRGGTTTNEKLFF
13	TRBV19	TRBJ2-7	many	TRBD1	TGTGCCACCGGGACAGGGGTCTCCTACGAGCAGTACTTC	CATGTGVSYEQYF
16	TRBV7-3	TRBJ2-2	many	-	TGTGCCAGCAGCTTAATCCCCGCCACGAACACCGGGGAGCTGTTTTTT	CASSLIPATNTGELFF
13	TRBV19	TRBJ2-7	few	-	TGTGCCAGTGGCTCCCCAGGCTCCTACGAGCAGTACTTC	CASGSPGSYEQYF
13	TRBV29-1	TRBJ1-1	many	TRBD1	TGCAGCGTATCTACAGGGGGGAACACTGAAGCTTTCTTT	CSVSTGGNTEAFF
14	TRBV27	TRBJ2-4	many	-	TGTGCCAGCAGTTTAAGGGGAGTCAAAAACATTCAGTACTTC	CASSLRGVKNIQYF
13	TRBV28	TRBJ1-2	many	-	TGTACCAGCAGACAGACTTCGAACTATGGCTACACCTTC	CTSRQTSNYGYTF
12	TRBV29-1	TRBJ1-4	few	-	TGCAGCGTTGCCGCAACTAATGAAAAACTGTTTTTT	CSVAATNEKLFF
13	TRBV6-2/TRBV6-3	TRBJ1-2	-	-	TGTGCCAGCAGTTACACAGGACCCTATGGCTACACCTTC	CASSYTGPYGYTF
14	TRBV30	TRBJ1-2	few	TRBD1	TGTGCCCGGACTAGAGACAGGGGTGTGTATGGCTACACCTTC	CARTRDRGVYGYTF
17	TRBV11-3	TRBJ2-3	many	-	TGTGCCAGCAGCTTCGGACCAGCGGATGAACTCACAGATACGCAGTATTTT	CASSFGPADELTDTQYF
16	TRBV3-1	TRBJ2-3	-	TRBD2	TGTGCCAGCAGCCAAGTTACTAGCGGTAGCACAGATACGCAGTATTTT	CASSQVTSGSTDTQYF
17	TRBV4-2	TRBJ1-5	few	-	TGTGCCAGCAGCCCGGCCAGGGGAGTAGAAGGCAATCAGCCCCAGCATTTT	CASSPARGVEGNQPQHF
12	TRBV19	TRBJ2-2	many	-	TGTGCCAGCAGTGGGCCGACAGGGGAGCTGTTTTTT	CASSGPTGELFF
15	TRBV5-1	TRBJ2-1	-	TRBD2	TGCGCCAGCAGCAGGGAGCGGGAGGGCTACAATGAGCAGTTCTTC	CASSREREGYNEQFF
16	TRBV10-3	TRBJ1-5	many	TRBD1	TGTGCCATCAGCGGGACAGGGGCTCGGGGATATCAGCCCCAGCATTTT	CAISGTGARGYQPQHF
14	TRBV5-6	TRBJ2-1	-	-	TGTGCCAGCAGCTTCTCCGGACAGTACAATGAGCAGTTCTTC	CASSFSGQYNEQFF
14	TRBV7-8	TRBJ2-7	few	-	TGTGCCAGCAGCTCTGAGTCCGGCCTTTACGAGCAGTACTTC	CASSSESGLYEQYF
13	TRBV7-9	TRBJ1-1	few	TRBD1	TGTGCCAGCGTTGGACAGGGGGACACTGAAGCTTTCTTT	CASVGQGDTEAFF
10	TRBV20-1	TRBJ2-7	-	-	TGCAGTGCTAGTGACTCGAGGCAGTACTTC	CSASDSRQYF
11	TRBV30	TRBJ2-7	many	-	TGTGCCTGGAGTGCGGTCTACGAGCAGTACTTC	CAWSAVYEQYF
15	TRBV29-1	TRBJ1-3	many	-	TGCAGCGTCAACCAACTACAGGGAACCGGAAACACCATATATTTT	CSVNQLQGTGNTIYF
15	TRBV7-9	TRBJ2-7	few	TRBD1	TGTGCCAGCAGCCAGGGGGCAGGGGGTAGGTACGAGCAGTACTTC	CASSQGAGGRYEQYF
13	TRBV11-2	TRBJ2-1	many	TRBD1	TGTGCCAGCAGCTTAGGAGAGGGACAGGAGCAGTTCTTC	CASSLGEGQEQFF
11	TRBV7-9	TRBJ1-1	many	-	TGTGCCAGCAGCCTTCAAACTGAAGCTTTCTTT	CASSLQTEAFF
14	TRBV10-1	TRBJ1-1	-	-	TGCGCCAGCAGTGAGGCCCAGGGGCTAAGTGAAGCTTTCTTT	CASSEAQGLSEAFF
18	TRBV6-5	TRBJ2-1	few	-	TGTGCCAGCAGTTACTCGATGGGATCCGGCGGGACGGCGAATGAGCAGTTCTTC	CASSYSMGSGGTANEQFF
15	TRBV7-3	TRBJ1-5	many	-	TGTGCCAGCCCGCCCCGACAGACTAGCAATCAGCCCCAGCATTTT	CASPPRQTSNQPQHF
13	TRBV12-3/TRBV12-4	TRBJ2-7	many	TRBD1	TGTGCCAGCAAAGGGACAGGGATTTACGAGCAGTACTTC	CASKGTGIYEQYF
12	TRBV20-1	TRBJ2-1	-	-	TGCAGTGCTAGGGACCGCGGGGATGAGCAGTTCTTC	CSARDRGDEQFF
17	TRBV29-1	TRBJ2-3	-	TRBD2	TGCAGCGTTGAAGCCCGAGGGACTAGCGGTCACACAGATACGCAGTATTTT	CSVEARGTSGHTDTQYF
14	TRBV6-1	TRBJ1-3	-	-	TGTGCCAGCACCCCCCGGGGCATCGGAGACACCATATATTTT	CASTPRGIGDTIYF
12	TRBV12-5	TRBJ2-7	few	TRBD2	TGTGCTAGCGGGGGGGACGCCCCCGAGCAGTACTTC	CASGGDAPEQYF
13	TRBV14	TRBJ1-2	-	TRBD1	TGTGCCAGCAGTCGAGAGGGGGCCAATGGCTACACCTTC	CASSREGANGYTF
15	TRBV9	TRBJ2-1	-	-	TGTGCCAGCAGCGGGGGTGAGGGAACCTACAATGAGCAGTTCTTC	CASSGGEGTYNEQFF